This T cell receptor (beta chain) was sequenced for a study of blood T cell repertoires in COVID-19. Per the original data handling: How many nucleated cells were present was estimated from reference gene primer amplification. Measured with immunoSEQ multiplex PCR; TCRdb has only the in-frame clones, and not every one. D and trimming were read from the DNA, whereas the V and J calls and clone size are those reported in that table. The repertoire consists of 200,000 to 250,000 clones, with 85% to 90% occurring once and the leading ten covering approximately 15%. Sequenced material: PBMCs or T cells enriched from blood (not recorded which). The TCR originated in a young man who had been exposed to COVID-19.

The chain's CDR3 is CASRRPGESEQYF. The CDR3, as DNA: TGTGCCAGCAGACGGCCAGGGGAGTCCGAGCAGTACTTC. The rearrangement joins TRBV6-5 to TRBJ2-7; TRBD1 might be the D (6 bases). The CDR3 sequence is 13 residues long. In germline, CDR1 is MNHEY, CDR2 SVGAGI. V lost 6 bases, J lost 6 bases, and 15 bases lay in between.